A selection of T cell receptor beta chains follows, all from one sample in a study of radiation and T cells in renal cell carcinoma. Profiled with immunoSEQ multiplex PCR; TCRdb holds only in-frame clones, not every one. The sample lists around 120,000 clones; 80% to 90% were seen once. The sequences come from blood, collected from a patient whose treatment included radiotherapy and nephrectomy. The receptors come from a woman aged 60 to 75 with renal cell carcinoma. CDR3s include the opening cysteine and the closing phenylalanine or tryptophan. Fields, in order: J gene, V gene, CDR3 protein.

TRBJ2-1	TRBV6-5	CASTPTSGVQFF
TRBJ1-1	TRBV27	CASSSQSNTEAFF
TRBJ1-3	TRBV7-9	CASSLREGGGFGNTIYF
TRBJ2-7	TRBV5-6	CASSLPGIAYEQYF
TRBJ2-7	TRBV29-1	CSVEDPSMASRYF
TRBJ1-4	TRBV7-2	CAVRTWRNEKLFF
TRBJ2-3	TRBV4-2	CASSRSERDARQYF
TRBJ2-3	TRBV7-3	CASSLTAGGSDTQYF
TRBJ2-2	TRBV9	CASSAPGGRTGTGELFF
TRBJ1-5	TRBV20-1	CSASRGQPQHF
TRBJ1-5	TRBV4-1	CASSQEAHHEPQHF
TRBJ2-1	TRBV27	CASSSRRATGEQFF
TRBJ1-1	TRBV6-6	CASMSLRVNTEAFF
TRBJ1-5	TRBV2	CASSEARTGGRKPQHF
TRBJ2-7	TRBV9	CASSVGGGGSYEQYF
TRBJ2-7	TRBV18	CASSPDSYEQYF
TRBJ2-3	TRBV27	CATGGLRGRTDTQYF
TRBJ1-6	TRBV27	CASSSSPLNSPLHF
TRBJ1-2	TRBV14	CASSHDRDWDGYTF
TRBJ2-7	TRBV6-5	CASRLIAGGTYEQYF
TRBJ1-1	TRBV5-1	CASRRRMGDTEAFF
TRBJ1-6	TRBV7-2	CASSWEAGEDSPLHF
TRBJ1-1	TRBV19	CASSFQTGGTEAFF
TRBJ1-2	TRBV6-5	CASSYSSLDIYGYTF
TRBJ2-5	TRBV7-6	CASSLSGKETQYF
TRBJ2-5	TRBV27	CASSLSRGPPQETQYF
TRBJ2-1	TRBV7-9	CASSPQAAIYNEQFF
TRBJ1-2	TRBV6-1	CASSDNPVGYTF
TRBJ1-5	TRBV6-1	CASSEGTGASNQPQHF
TRBJ2-7	TRBV5-1	CASSLEGGGSYEQYF
TRBJ2-7	TRBV2	CASSAEAGQYF
TRBJ2-7	TRBV9	CASSPRTGSYEQYF
-	TRBV29-1	CSVRTGEFYEQYF
TRBJ1-1	TRBV27	CASSRWGTEAFF
TRBJ1-1	TRBV29-1	CSVGGGNTEAFF
TRBJ2-3	TRBV6-1	CASLSGGPTDTQYF
TRBJ2-5	TRBV5-1	CASSLWTSGGEETQYF
TRBJ1-6	TRBV6-4	CASSDSVRPGSPLHF
TRBJ2-2	TRBV6-6	CASTNSNTGELFF
TRBJ1-3	TRBV6-5	CASSLGPVGNTIYF